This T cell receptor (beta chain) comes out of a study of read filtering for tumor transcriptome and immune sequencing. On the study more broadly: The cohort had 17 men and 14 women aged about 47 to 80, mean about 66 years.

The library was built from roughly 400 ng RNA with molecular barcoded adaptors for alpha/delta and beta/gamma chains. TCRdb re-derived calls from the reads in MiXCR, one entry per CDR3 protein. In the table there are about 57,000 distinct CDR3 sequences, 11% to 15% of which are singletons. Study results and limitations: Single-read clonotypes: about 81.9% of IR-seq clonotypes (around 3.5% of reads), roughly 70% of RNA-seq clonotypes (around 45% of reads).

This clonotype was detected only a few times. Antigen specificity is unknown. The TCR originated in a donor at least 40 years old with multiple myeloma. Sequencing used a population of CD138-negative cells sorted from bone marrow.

The CDR3 loop is CASSPWEGSGANVLTF. In DNA, the CDR3 is TGTGCCAGCAGCCCCTGGGAGGGCTCTGGGGCCAACGTCCTGACTTTC. This chain links TRBV7-2 with TRBJ2-6; the match to TRBD2 covers 7 bases. With V trimmed by 5 bases and J by 0 bases, 4 bases remained unmatched. CDR3 length equals 16 residues. Germline V CDR1 and CDR2: SGHTA, FQGNSA. The full variable domain, in which reference TRBV7-2 and TRBJ2-6 provide the parts outside the CDR3, is GAGVSQSPSNKVTEKGKDVELRCDPISGHTALYWYRQSLGQGLEFLIYFQGNSAPDKSGLPSDRFSAERTGGSVSTLTIQRTQQEDSAVYLCASSPWEGSGANVLTFGAGSRLTVL.